The sequence of this TCR beta chain was determined in a study of blood T cells in healthy people across ages. Points from the study as a whole: While age rose, TCR beta diversity per million T cells dropped in a roughly linear way. Expanded clonotype changes were possibly confounded by unknown donor CMV status.

Through a sample-barcoded 5' primer and a J-beta primer mix, a second PCR was run for roughly 7 to 12 cycles. TCRdb processed the 5' RACE reads anew with MiXCR; each CDR3 protein has one entry. The data show fewer than 1.5 million distinct CDR3 sequences, approximately 42% seen once. V lost 6 bases and J lost 6; bases outside the gene matches: 11. The CDR3 is 14 amino acids. Germline V gene data show CDR1 as SNHLY and CDR2 as FYNNEI. This clonotype was seen only once. Antigen specificity is unknown. Donors gave about 10 milliliters of peripheral blood apiece. The chain couples TRBV2 to TRBJ2-7; 7 nucleotides align to TRBD1. Sample: blood. The TCR was taken from a woman under 30 in good health. The CDR3 nucleotides are TGTGCCAGCAGAAGTGAGGGGGCGACAGGCGAGCAGTACTTC. Its translation is CASRSEGATGEQYF. Full variable domain (missing parts from reference TRBV2 and TRBJ2-7): EPEVTQTPSHQVTQMGQEVILRCVPISNHLYFYWYRQILGQKVEFLVSFYNNEISEKSEIFDDQFSVERPDGSNFTLKIRSTKLEDSAMYFCASRSEGATGEQYFGPGTRLTVT.